This is a list of T cell receptor beta chains from one sample in a study of T cells in Graves' hyperthyroidism and ophthalmopathy. TCRdb analysed the multiplex PCR reads with MiXCR anew, one entry per CDR3 protein. The table includes hundreds of thousands of distinct CDR3 sequences, 30% to 40% detected once. The sample taken for sequencing was blood. These TCRs come from a woman aged 35 to 49 with Graves' hyperthyroidism. Both conserved end residues are part of each CDR3. A D gene is named only where the DNA matches it firmly. Clone size is stated in some rows and not others, as once, few, many or a class when expanded.

CDR3: CASSLASRKGGANRYGYTF
DNA: TGTGCCAGCAGCTTGGCTTCGAGAAAGGGGGGGGCAAATCGCTATGGCTACACCTTC
size: few
J: TRBJ1-2
V: TRBV5-5
D: -

CDR3: CASTQGLGQPQHF
DNA: TGTGCCAGCACCCAGGGACTGGGTCAGCCCCAGCATTTT
size: many
J: TRBJ1-5
V: TRBV5-5
D: -

CDR3: CASFLGQGTEAFF
DNA: TGTGCCAGCTTCCTCGGTCAGGGCACTGAAGCTTTCTTT
size: many
J: TRBJ1-1
V: TRBV7-6
D: -

CDR3: CATEEDGELFF
DNA: TGTGCCACCGAAGAGGACGGGGAGCTGTTTTTT
size: -
J: TRBJ2-2
V: TRBV10-3
D: -

CDR3: CATSSSVGEQYF
DNA: TGTGCCACCAGCAGCTCCGTGGGGGAGCAGTACTTC
size: once
J: TRBJ2-7
V: TRBV15
D: -

CDR3: CASSSPRTGPSEQYF
DNA: TGTGCCAGCAGTTCCCCCCGGACAGGGCCCAGCGAGCAGTACTTC
size: -
J: TRBJ2-7
V: TRBV12-3/TRBV12-4
D: TRBD1

CDR3: CASSRTQGLAGGEQYF
DNA: TGTGCCAGCAGTCGAACTCAGGGACTAGCGGGAGGAGAGCAGTACTTC
size: -
J: TRBJ2-7
V: TRBV6-5
D: TRBD2

CDR3: CATRLLQGSEAFF
DNA: TGTGCCACCAGACTTCTACAGGGATCGGAAGCTTTCTTT
size: -
J: TRBJ1-1
V: TRBV6-5
D: -

CDR3: CASSGQGGPSGEAFF
DNA: TGTGCCAGCAGCGGTCAAGGGGGCCCCTCGGGTGAAGCTTTCTTT
size: many
J: TRBJ1-1
V: TRBV7-2
D: TRBD1

CDR3: CASSQVADNTGELFF
DNA: TGCGCCAGCAGCCAAGTGGCGGACAACACCGGGGAGCTGTTTTTT
size: -
J: TRBJ2-2
V: TRBV7-9
D: -

CDR3: CAISGAPYYEQYF
DNA: TGTGCCATCAGTGGTGCCCCGTACTACGAGCAGTACTTC
size: many
J: TRBJ2-7
V: TRBV10-3
D: -

CDR3: CASSETGTANYGYTF
DNA: TGTGCCAGCAGTGAGACCGGGACAGCTAACTATGGCTACACCTTC
size: many
J: TRBJ1-2
V: TRBV10-3
D: TRBD1

CDR3: CASNSGVDQPQHF
DNA: TGCGCCAGCAACTCAGGGGTGGATCAGCCCCAGCATTTT
size: -
J: TRBJ1-5
V: TRBV5-1
D: -

CDR3: CAISGENYEQYF
DNA: TGTGCCATCAGTGGGGAGAACTACGAGCAGTACTTC
size: many
J: TRBJ2-7
V: TRBV10-3
D: -

CDR3: CASSLAVNSPLHF
DNA: TGTGCCAGCAGCTTAGCAGTTAATTCACCCCTCCACTTT
size: many
J: TRBJ1-6
V: TRBV7-8
D: -

CDR3: CASQGSGELFF
DNA: TGTGCCAGCCAAGGGTCCGGGGAGCTGTTTTTT
size: many
J: TRBJ2-2
V: TRBV2
D: -

CDR3: CASSFVEGESSYEQYF
DNA: TGTGCTAGCAGCTTCGTGGAGGGGGAAAGCTCCTACGAGCAGTACTTC
size: -
J: TRBJ2-7
V: TRBV7-7
D: -

CDR3: CASSRSGLGTYGYTF
DNA: TGCGCCAGCAGCCGCTCGGGACTTGGGACATATGGCTACACCTTC
size: -
J: TRBJ1-2
V: TRBV4-3
D: -

CDR3: CASSDRGPSYEQYF
DNA: TGTGCCAGCAGTGACAGGGGGCCCTCCTACGAGCAGTACTTC
size: many
J: TRBJ2-7
V: TRBV2
D: TRBD1

CDR3: CASSPRSPEIHRGGRYYGYTF
DNA: TGTGCCAGCAGCCCCCGTTCACCGGAAATCCACCGAGGAGGGAGGTACTATGGCTACACCTTC
size: few
J: TRBJ1-2
V: TRBV7-9
D: -

CDR3: CASMTGAEAFF
DNA: TGTGCCAGTATGACAGGTGCTGAAGCTTTCTTT
size: -
J: TRBJ1-1
V: TRBV5-4
D: -

CDR3: CASSTGQEESYGYTF
DNA: TGTGCCAGCAGCACGGGACAGGAGGAATCCTATGGCTACACCTTC
size: many
J: TRBJ1-2
V: TRBV9
D: TRBD1

CDR3: CASSLQNYNSPLHF
DNA: TGTGCCAGCAGTCTACAGAACTATAATTCACCCCTCCACTTT
size: many
J: TRBJ1-6
V: TRBV6-5
D: -

CDR3: CASRATPTSYNSPLHF
DNA: TGTGCCAGCAGGGCGACTCCTACCTCCTATAATTCACCCCTCCACTTT
size: -
J: TRBJ1-6
V: TRBV6-5
D: -

CDR3: CSVEATGAGANVLTF
DNA: TGCAGCGTTGAGGCCACGGGAGCAGGGGCCAACGTCCTGACTTTC
size: many
J: TRBJ2-6
V: TRBV29-1
D: -

CDR3: CATSDPGQGPFGYTF
DNA: TGTGCCACCAGTGACCCCGGACAGGGCCCGTTTGGCTACACCTTC
size: -
J: TRBJ1-2
V: TRBV24-1
D: TRBD1

CDR3: CAISEGRGEDTQYF
DNA: TGTGCCATCAGTGAAGGGCGGGGGGAAGATACGCAGTATTTT
size: few
J: TRBJ2-3
V: TRBV10-3
D: TRBD2

CDR3: CSVWDRGRLRNEQYF
DNA: TGCAGCGTTTGGGACAGGGGGCGTCTAAGAAACGAGCAGTACTTC
size: few
J: TRBJ2-7
V: TRBV29-1
D: TRBD1

CDR3: CASSGQGIEAFF
DNA: TGCGCCAGCAGTGGGCAGGGTATTGAAGCTTTCTTT
size: -
J: TRBJ1-1
V: TRBV10-2
D: -

CDR3: CSASEGWKTQYF
DNA: TGCAGTGCTAGTGAGGGGTGGAAGACCCAGTACTTC
size: many
J: TRBJ2-5
V: TRBV20-1
D: -

CDR3: CASSYSQGSTGELFF
DNA: TGTGCCAGCAGTTACTCGCAGGGTAGCACCGGGGAGCTGTTTTTT
size: -
J: TRBJ2-2
V: TRBV6-5
D: -

CDR3: CASSQRPTGGTGELFF
DNA: TGTGCCAGCAGTCAAAGACCGACAGGGGGCACCGGGGAGCTGTTTTTT
size: few
J: TRBJ2-2
V: TRBV5-6
D: TRBD1

CDR3: CASSSTQGHTGELFF
DNA: TGTGCCAGCAGCTCCACTCAGGGGCACACCGGGGAGCTGTTTTTT
size: many
J: TRBJ2-2
V: TRBV12-3/TRBV12-4
D: -

CDR3: CATKGGNQETQYF
DNA: TGTGCCACCAAAGGGGGAAACCAAGAGACCCAGTACTTC
size: many
J: TRBJ2-5
V: TRBV24-1
D: -

CDR3: CASSSDRGPPLHF
DNA: TGTGCCAGCAGCTCGGACAGGGGACCACCCCTCCACTTT
size: few
J: TRBJ1-6
V: TRBV5-6
D: TRBD1

CDR3: CASSVRDHKSNSPLHF
DNA: TGTGCCAGCAGCGTCAGGGATCATAAGAGCAATTCACCCCTCCACTTT
size: -
J: TRBJ1-6
V: TRBV2
D: -

CDR3: CAISSGLAGPGELFF
DNA: TGTGCCATCAGCTCGGGACTAGCGGGACCCGGGGAGCTGTTTTTT
size: -
J: TRBJ2-2
V: TRBV10-3
D: TRBD2

CDR3: CALNRGPDTEAFF
DNA: TGTGCCTTAAACAGGGGTCCCGACACTGAAGCTTTCTTT
size: few
J: TRBJ1-1
V: TRBV7-2
D: TRBD1

CDR3: CSVEDRMDTEAFF
DNA: TGCAGCGTTGAAGACAGGATGGACACTGAAGCTTTCTTT
size: many
J: TRBJ1-1
V: TRBV29-1
D: -

CDR3: CASSSTGEAFF
DNA: TGTGCCAGCAGCAGCACAGGTGAAGCTTTCTTT
size: many
J: TRBJ1-1
V: TRBV5-6
D: -

CDR3: CASSFPGGNTIYF
DNA: TGTGCCAGCAGCTTTCCGGGAGGAAACACCATATATTTT
size: many
J: TRBJ1-3
V: TRBV7-8
D: -

CDR3: CSASNPDSQETQYF
DNA: TGCAGTGCTTCTAACCCAGACTCTCAAGAGACCCAGTACTTC
size: many
J: TRBJ2-5
V: TRBV20-1
D: -

CDR3: CASSPGPGGGELFF
DNA: TGTGCCAGCAGCCCCGGACCTGGTGGCGGGGAGCTGTTTTTT
size: many
J: TRBJ2-2
V: TRBV7-3
D: -

CDR3: CASRLKYTEAFF
DNA: TGTGCCAGCAGGCTAAAGTACACTGAAGCTTTCTTT
size: many
J: TRBJ1-1
V: TRBV7-9
D: -

CDR3: CASSMGDRSYGYTF
DNA: TGTGCCAGTAGTATGGGGGACAGGAGCTATGGCTACACCTTC
size: -
J: TRBJ1-2
V: TRBV19
D: TRBD1

CDR3: CASSPPNENEQYF
DNA: TGTGCCAGCTCACCACCGAACGAAAACGAGCAGTACTTC
size: -
J: TRBJ2-7
V: TRBV18
D: -

CDR3: CASSPGGQGDSPLHF
DNA: TGTGCCAGCAGTCCGGGCGGGCAGGGCGATTCACCCCTCCACTTT
size: -
J: TRBJ1-6
V: TRBV9
D: -

CDR3: CAISAGENTGELFF
DNA: TGTGCCATCAGTGCAGGGGAGAACACCGGGGAGCTGTTTTTT
size: many
J: TRBJ2-2
V: TRBV10-3
D: -

CDR3: CASSLTGSANSPLHF
DNA: TGTGCCAGCAGTTTGACAGGATCAGCGAATTCACCCCTCCACTTT
size: -
J: TRBJ1-6
V: TRBV5-1
D: -

CDR3: CASSDHTRLAGYNEQYF
DNA: TGCGCCAGCAGTGATCATACCCGACTAGCGGGCTACAATGAGCAGTACTTC
size: -
J: TRBJ2-5
V: TRBV10-1
D: TRBD2

CDR3: CASKGGKRGGNTEAFF
DNA: TGCGCCAGCAAGGGAGGGAAACGGGGGGGAAACACTGAAGCTTTCTTT
size: -
J: TRBJ1-1
V: TRBV4-3
D: -

CDR3: CASRIQGYTEAFF
DNA: TGTGCCAGCAGGATTCAGGGGTACACTGAAGCTTTCTTT
size: few
J: TRBJ1-1
V: TRBV6-6
D: -